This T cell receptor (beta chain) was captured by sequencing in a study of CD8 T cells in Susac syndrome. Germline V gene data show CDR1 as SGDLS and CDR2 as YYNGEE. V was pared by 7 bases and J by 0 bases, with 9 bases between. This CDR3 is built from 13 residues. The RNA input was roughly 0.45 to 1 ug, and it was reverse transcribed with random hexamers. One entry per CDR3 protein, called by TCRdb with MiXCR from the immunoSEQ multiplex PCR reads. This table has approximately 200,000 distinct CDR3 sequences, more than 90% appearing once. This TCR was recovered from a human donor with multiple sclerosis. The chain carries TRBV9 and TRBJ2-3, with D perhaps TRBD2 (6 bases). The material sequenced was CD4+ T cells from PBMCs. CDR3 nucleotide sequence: TGTGCCAGCCGAGGGACTAGCACAGATACGCAGTATTTT. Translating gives CASRGTSTDTQYF.